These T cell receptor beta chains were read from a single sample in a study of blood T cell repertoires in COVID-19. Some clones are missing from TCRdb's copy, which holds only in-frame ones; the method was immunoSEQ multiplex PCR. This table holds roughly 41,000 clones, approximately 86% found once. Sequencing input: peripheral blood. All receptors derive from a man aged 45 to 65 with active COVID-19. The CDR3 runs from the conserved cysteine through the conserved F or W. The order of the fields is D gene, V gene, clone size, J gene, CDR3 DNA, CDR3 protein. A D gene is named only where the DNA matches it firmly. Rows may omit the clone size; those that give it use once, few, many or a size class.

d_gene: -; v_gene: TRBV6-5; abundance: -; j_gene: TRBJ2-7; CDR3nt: TGTGCCAGCAGTTACTCGCGCGGGTACTCCTACGAGCAGTACTTC; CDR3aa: CASSYSRGYSYEQYF
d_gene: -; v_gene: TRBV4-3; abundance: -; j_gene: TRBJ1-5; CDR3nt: TGCGCCAGCAGCCAAGATGGGGCCCAGCCCCAGCATTTT; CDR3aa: CASSQDGAQPQHF
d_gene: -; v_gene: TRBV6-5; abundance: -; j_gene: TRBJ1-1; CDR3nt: TGTGCCTCGGGGGAGGGGCACACTGAAGCTTTCTTT; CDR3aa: CASGEGHTEAFF
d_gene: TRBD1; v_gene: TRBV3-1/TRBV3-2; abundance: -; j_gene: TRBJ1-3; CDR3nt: TGTGCCAGCAGCCGGGGGACAGACTCTGGAAACACCATATATTTT; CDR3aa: CASSRGTDSGNTIYF
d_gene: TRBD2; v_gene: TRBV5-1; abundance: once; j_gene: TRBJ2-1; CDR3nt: TGCGCCAGCAGCTTCGGGGACTACTCTCGGGGGGTCAATGAGCAGTTCTTC; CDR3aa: CASSFGDYSRGVNEQFF
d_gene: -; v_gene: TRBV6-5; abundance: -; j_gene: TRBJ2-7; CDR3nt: TGTGCCAGCAGTTACTCTGCGACACCCTACGAGCAGTACTTC; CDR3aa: CASSYSATPYEQYF
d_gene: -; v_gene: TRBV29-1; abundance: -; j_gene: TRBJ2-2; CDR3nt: TGCAGCGGTTCCTGGGCTCACACCGGGGAGCTGTTTTTT; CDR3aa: CSGSWAHTGELFF
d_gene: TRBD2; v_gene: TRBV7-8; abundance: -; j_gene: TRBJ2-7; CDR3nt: TGTGCCAGCAGCGTAGCGGGGGGGCTACCGGAGCAGTACTTC; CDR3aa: CASSVAGGLPEQYF
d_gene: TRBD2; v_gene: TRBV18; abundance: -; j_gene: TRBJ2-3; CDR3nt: TGTGCCAGCTCACCATTGCGGGGGAACACAGATACGCAGTATTTT; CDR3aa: CASSPLRGNTDTQYF
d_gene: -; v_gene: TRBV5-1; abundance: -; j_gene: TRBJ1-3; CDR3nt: TGCGCCAGCAGCCGGGATAGCAGTGGCAGTTCCACCGGAAACACCATATATTTT; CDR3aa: CASSRDSSGSSTGNTIYF
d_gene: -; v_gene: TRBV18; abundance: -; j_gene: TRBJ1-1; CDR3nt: TGTGCCAGCGGGGCCAACCCGAACACTGAAGCTTTCTTT; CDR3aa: CASGANPNTEAFF
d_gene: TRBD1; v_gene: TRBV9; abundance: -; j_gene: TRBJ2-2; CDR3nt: TGTGCCAGCAGCTTCTCTACGGACAGGGTAGACACCGGGGAGCTGTTTTTT; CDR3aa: CASSFSTDRVDTGELFF
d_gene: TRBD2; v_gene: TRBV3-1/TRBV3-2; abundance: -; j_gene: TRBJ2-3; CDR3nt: TGTGCCAGCAGCCAAGTGTCCTCGTCTAGCGGTACAGATACGCAGTATTTT; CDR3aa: CASSQVSSSSGTDTQYF
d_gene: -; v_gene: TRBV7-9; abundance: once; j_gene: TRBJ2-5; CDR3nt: TGTGCCAGCAGTCGACCAGGGGAAGAGACCCAGTACTTC; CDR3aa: CASSRPGEETQYF
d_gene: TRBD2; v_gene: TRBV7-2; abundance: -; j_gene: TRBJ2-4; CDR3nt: TGTGCCAGCAGCCTTAGCGGGGAGCTAGCCAAAAACATTCAGTACTTC; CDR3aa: CASSLSGELAKNIQYF
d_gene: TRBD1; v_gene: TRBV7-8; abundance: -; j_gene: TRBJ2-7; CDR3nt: TGTGCCAGCAGCTGGGACAGGGTAACGAGTTATTCCCTCTACGAGCAGTACTTC; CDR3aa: CASSWDRVTSYSLYEQYF
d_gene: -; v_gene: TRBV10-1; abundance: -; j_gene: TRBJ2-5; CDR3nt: TGCGCCAGCAGTGGACAGTACCAAGAGACCCAGTACTTC; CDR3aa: CASSGQYQETQYF
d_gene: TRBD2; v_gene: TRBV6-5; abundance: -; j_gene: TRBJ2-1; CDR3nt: TGTGCCAGCAGTTACTTAGCGGGGGCATCCGAGCAGTTCTTC; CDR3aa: CASSYLAGASEQFF
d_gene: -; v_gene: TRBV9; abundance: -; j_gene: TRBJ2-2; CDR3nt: TGTGCCAGCAGGAACAGACGGAACACCGGGGAGCTGTTTTTT; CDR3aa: CASRNRRNTGELFF
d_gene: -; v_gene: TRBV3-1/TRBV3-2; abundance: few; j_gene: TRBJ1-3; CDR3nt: TGTGCCAGCAGCCAGGGGCAGGGCGGAAACACCATATATTTT; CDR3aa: CASSQGQGGNTIYF
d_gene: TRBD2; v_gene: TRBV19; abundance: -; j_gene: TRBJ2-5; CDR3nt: TGTGCCAGTGCCTCTAGCGGGGGGGAAGAGACCCAGTACTTC; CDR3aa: CASASSGGEETQYF
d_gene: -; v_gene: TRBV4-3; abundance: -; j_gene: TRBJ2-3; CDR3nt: TGCGCCAGCAGCCAGATAGGGGCGCGTGGCACAGATACGCAGTATTTT; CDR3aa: CASSQIGARGTDTQYF
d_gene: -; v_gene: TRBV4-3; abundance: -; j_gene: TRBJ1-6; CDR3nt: TGCGCCAGCAGCCAAGCCGTGGCCATTGGTGGTTCACCCCTCCACTTT; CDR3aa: CASSQAVAIGGSPLHF
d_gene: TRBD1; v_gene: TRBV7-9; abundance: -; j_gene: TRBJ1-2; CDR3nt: TGTGCCAGCAGCTCCCCTCGGGACAGGGGTGTTAACTATGGCTACACCTTC; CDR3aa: CASSSPRDRGVNYGYTF
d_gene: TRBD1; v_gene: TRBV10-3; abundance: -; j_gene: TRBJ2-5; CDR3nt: TGTGCCATCAGTGATCGGGACAGGGGTGACGAGACCCAGTACTTC; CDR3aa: CAISDRDRGDETQYF
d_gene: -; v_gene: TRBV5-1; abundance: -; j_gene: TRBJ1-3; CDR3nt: TGCGCCAGCAGCTTGGACAGGGTAGGAAACACCATATATTTT; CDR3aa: CASSLDRVGNTIYF
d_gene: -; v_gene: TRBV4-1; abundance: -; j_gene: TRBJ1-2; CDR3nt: TGCGCCAGCAGCCAAGAAGGCGCGGCGGGTGACTATGGCTACACCTTC; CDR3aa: CASSQEGAAGDYGYTF
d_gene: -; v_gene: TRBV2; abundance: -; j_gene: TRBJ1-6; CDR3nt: TGTGCCAGCAGTGAAGGCAGGGAAGGTTCACCCCTCCACTTT; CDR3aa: CASSEGREGSPLHF
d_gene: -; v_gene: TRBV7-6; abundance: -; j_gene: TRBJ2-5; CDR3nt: TGTGCCAGCAGCTTTGGGGGGAGAGAGACCCAGTACTTC; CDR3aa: CASSFGGRETQYF
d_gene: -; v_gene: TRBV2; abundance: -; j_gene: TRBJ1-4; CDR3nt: TGTGCCAGCGGGGGAGGCAGGGTAGGGGAAAAACTGTTTTTT; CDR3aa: CASGGGRVGEKLFF
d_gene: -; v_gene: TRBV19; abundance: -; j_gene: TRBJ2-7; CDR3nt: TGTGCCAGTAGTATAGGTGAGGGCTACGAGCAGTACTTC; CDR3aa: CASSIGEGYEQYF
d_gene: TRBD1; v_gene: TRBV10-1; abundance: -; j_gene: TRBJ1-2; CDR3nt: TGCGCCAGAGGGACAGAATGTTCTATAAACTATGGCTACACCTTC; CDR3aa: CARGTECSINYGYTF
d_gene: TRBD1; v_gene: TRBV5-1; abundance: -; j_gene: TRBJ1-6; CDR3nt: TGCGCCAGCAGCTTACCGGACAGGGAGAATTCACCCCTCCACTTT; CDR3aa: CASSLPDRENSPLHF
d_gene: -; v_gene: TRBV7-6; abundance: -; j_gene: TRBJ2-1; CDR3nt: TGTGCCAGCACCCAGGGGAGCTCCTACAATGAGCAGTTCTTC; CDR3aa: CASTQGSSYNEQFF
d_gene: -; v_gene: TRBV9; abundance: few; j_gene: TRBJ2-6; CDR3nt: TGTGCCAGCAGAGCTACAGGCTCTGGGGCCAACGTCCTGACTTTC; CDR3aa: CASRATGSGANVLTF
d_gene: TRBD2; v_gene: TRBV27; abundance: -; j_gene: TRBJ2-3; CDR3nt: TGTGCCAGCAGTTTGGGCCGCGGGGTGGGGGGGTCCACAGATACGCAGTATTTT; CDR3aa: CASSLGRGVGGSTDTQYF
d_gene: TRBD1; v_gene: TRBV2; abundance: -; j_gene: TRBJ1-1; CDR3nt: TGTGCCAGCAGCGGGACAGTGCGGCTTCTAGAAGCTTTCTTT; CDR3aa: CASSGTVRLLEAFF
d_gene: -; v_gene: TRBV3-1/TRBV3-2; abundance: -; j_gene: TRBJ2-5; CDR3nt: TGTGCCAGCAGCCAGCCCGGGACACTAAAGACCCAGTACTTC; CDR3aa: CASSQPGTLKTQYF
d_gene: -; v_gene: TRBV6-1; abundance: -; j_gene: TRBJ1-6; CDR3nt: TGTGCCAGCAGTGAAAACAGGTTGAATTCACCCCTCCACTTT; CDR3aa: CASSENRLNSPLHF
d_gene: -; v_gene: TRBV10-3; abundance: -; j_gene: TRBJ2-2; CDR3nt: TGTGCCATCAGTGAGCAGGAGAACACCGGGGAGCTGTTTTTT; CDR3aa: CAISEQENTGELFF
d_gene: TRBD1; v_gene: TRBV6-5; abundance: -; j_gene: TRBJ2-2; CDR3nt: TGTGCCAGCAGCCGACAGGGGGCGAACACCGGGGAGCTGTTTTTT; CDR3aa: CASSRQGANTGELFF
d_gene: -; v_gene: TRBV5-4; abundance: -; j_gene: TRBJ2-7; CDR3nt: TGTGCCAGCAGTTACGGACTTACTGGGGACTACGAGCAGTACTTC; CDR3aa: CASSYGLTGDYEQYF
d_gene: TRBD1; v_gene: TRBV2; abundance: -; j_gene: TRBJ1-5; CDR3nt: TGTGCCAGCAGCCGACAGGGGTGGTATCAGCCCCAGCATTTT; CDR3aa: CASSRQGWYQPQHF
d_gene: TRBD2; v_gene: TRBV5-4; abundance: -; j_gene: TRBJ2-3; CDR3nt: TGTGCCAGCAGCCCGCGACTAGCGGCAGATACGCAGTATTTT; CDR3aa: CASSPRLAADTQYF
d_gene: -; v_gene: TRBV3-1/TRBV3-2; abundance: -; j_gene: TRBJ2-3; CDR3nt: TGTGCCAGCAGCCAAGATGGCGGAGTAGCTTCTAGCACAGATACGCAGTATTTT; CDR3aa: CASSQDGGVASSTDTQYF
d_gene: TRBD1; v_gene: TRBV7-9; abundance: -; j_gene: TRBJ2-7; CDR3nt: TGTGCCAGCAGATTAGAGCTCTCGGGACAGGACATCATCTACGAGCAGTACTTC; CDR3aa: CASRLELSGQDIIYEQYF
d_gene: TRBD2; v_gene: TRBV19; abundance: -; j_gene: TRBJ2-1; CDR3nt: TGTGCCAGTAGTATTAGAGGCGGGGGGGCCCCTGGATGGAATGAGCAGTTCTTC; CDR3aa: CASSIRGGGAPGWNEQFF
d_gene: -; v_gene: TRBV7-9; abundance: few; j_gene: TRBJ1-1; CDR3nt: TGTGCCAGCAGCTTAGGTTTCCACAGGTACACTGAAGCTTTCTTT; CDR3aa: CASSLGFHRYTEAFF
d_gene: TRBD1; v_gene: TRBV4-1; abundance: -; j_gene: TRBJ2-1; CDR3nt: TGCGCCAGCAGCGTTACCGGGACAGGGGATATACATGAGCAGTTCTTC; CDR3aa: CASSVTGTGDIHEQFF
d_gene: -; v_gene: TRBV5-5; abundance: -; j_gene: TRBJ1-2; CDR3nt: TGTGCCAGCAGCTTTTGGGGGGTTATCGGCTACACCTTC; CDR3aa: CASSFWGVIGYTF
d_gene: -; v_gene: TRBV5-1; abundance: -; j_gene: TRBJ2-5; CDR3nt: TGCGCCAGCAGCTTAACGGGGGAGATGGGGAAGACCCAGTACTTC; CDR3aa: CASSLTGEMGKTQYF
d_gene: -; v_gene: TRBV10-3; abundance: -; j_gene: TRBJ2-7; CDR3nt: TGTGCCATCAGCGAGGGCAGTTCCGAGCAGTACTTC; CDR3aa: CAISEGSSEQYF
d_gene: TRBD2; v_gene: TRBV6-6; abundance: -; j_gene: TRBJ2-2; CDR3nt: TGTGCCAGCAGTCGTCACGGACTAGCGGGCCGGGTGGGCACCGGGGAGCTGTTTTTT; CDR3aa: CASSRHGLAGRVGTGELFF
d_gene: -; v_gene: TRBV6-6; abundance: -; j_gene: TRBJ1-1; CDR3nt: TGTGCCAGCAGTCCCCTGAGAGAGGGCACTGAAGCTTTCTTT; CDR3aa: CASSPLREGTEAFF
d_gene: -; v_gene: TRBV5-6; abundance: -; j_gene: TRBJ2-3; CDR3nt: TGTGCCAGCAGCTTGCGATGGGGGGGCACAGATACGCAGTATTTT; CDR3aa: CASSLRWGGTDTQYF
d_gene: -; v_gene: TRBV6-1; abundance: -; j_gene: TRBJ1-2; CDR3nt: TGTGCCAGCAGTGAACAAGGGGGCTATGGCTACACCTTC; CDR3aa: CASSEQGGYGYTF
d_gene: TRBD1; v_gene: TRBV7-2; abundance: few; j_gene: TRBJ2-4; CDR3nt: TGTGCCAGCAGCCCCCCGGGACAGGGGTTCGTCAAAAACATTCAGTACTTC; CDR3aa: CASSPPGQGFVKNIQYF
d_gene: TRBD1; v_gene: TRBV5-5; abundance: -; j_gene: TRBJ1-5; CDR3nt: TGTGCCAGCAGCATTTGGACAGGGGGCAATCAGCCCCAGCATTTT; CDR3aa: CASSIWTGGNQPQHF
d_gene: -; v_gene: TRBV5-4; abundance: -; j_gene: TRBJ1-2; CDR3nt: TGTGCCAGCAGCTTTGTTGGGGGAGGATATGGCTACACCTTC; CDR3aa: CASSFVGGGYGYTF
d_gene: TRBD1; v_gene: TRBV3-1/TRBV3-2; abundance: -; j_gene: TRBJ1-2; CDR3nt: TGTGCCAGCAGCCAAGCGACAGGGAGCTATGGCTACACCTTC; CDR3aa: CASSQATGSYGYTF